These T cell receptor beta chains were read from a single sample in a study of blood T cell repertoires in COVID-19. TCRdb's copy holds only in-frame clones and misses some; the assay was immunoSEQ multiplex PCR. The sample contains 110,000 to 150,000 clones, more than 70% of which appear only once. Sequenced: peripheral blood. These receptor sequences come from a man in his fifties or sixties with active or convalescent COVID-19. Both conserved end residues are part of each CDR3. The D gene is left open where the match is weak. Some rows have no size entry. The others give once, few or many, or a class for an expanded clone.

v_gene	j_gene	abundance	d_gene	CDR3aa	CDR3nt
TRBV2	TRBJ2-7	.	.	CASSDLIEQYF	TGTGCCAGCAGTGATCTAATTGAGCAGTACTTC
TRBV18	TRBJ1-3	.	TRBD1	CASSPGTGSGNTIYF	TGTGCCAGCTCACCGGGGACAGGGTCTGGAAACACCATATATTTT
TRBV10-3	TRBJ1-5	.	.	CAISESLGSDPQHF	TGTGCCATCAGTGAGTCACTAGGGTCTGATCCCCAGCATTTT
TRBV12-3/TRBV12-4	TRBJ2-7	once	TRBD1	CASRRTGEYEQYF	TGTGCCAGCAGAAGGACAGGGGAGTACGAGCAGTACTTC
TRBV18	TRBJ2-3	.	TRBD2	CASSRLAANTDTQYF	TGTGCCAGCTCACGACTAGCGGCTAACACAGATACGCAGTATTTT
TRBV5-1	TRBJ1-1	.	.	CASSLILGGGGTEAFF	TGCGCCAGCAGCCTGATTTTAGGCGGGGGCGGCACTGAAGCTTTCTTT
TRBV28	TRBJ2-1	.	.	CASSLPPPRGEQFF	TGTGCCAGCAGTTTACCCCCACCGAGAGGTGAGCAGTTCTTC
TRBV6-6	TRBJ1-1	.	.	CASSSPPGMMAFF	TGTGCCAGCAGTTCCCCTCCAGGGATGATGGCTTTCTTT
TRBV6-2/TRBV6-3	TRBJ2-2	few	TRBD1	CASSKAGGFFGELFF	TGTGCCAGCAGTAAAGCAGGGGGCTTCTTCGGGGAGCTGTTTTTT
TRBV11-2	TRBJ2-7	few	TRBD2	CASSRRGESGYEQYF	TGTGCCAGCAGCCGGCGGGGGGAGTCGGGGTACGAGCAGTACTTC
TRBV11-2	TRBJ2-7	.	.	CASSLTSEQYF	TGTGCCAGCAGCTTAACATCCGAGCAGTACTTC
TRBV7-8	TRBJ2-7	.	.	CASKGERDSYEQYF	TGTGCCAGCAAGGGGGAGCGGGATTCCTACGAGCAGTACTTC
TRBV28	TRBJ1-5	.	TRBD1	CASSLPQGVLSNQPQHF	TGTGCCAGCAGTTTACCACAGGGGGTTCTTAGCAATCAGCCCCAGCATTTT
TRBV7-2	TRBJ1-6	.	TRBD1	CASRMSGAGGNSPLHF	TGTGCCAGCAGGATGTCGGGGGCAGGGGGTAATTCACCCCTCCACTTT
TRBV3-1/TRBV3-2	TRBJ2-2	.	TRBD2	CASSQRLALAGELFF	TGTGCCAGCAGCCAAAGACTAGCGCTCGCCGGGGAGCTGTTTTTT
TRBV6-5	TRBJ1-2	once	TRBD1	CASSSGGGYTF	TGTGCCAGCAGTTCAGGGGGAGGCTACACCTTC
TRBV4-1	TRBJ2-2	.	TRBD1	CASSQDGAGGTGELFF	TGCGCCAGCAGCCAAGATGGGGCAGGGGGCACCGGGGAGCTGTTTTTT
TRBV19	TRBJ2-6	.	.	CASSITATFSGANVLTF	TGTGCCAGTAGTATTACAGCTACGTTCTCTGGGGCCAACGTCCTGACTTTC
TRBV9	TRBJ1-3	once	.	CASSANSGNTIYF	TGTGCCAGCAGCGCCAACTCTGGAAACACCATATATTTT
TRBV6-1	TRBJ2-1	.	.	CASSEQLQAYNEQFF	TGTGCCAGCAGTGAACAACTACAAGCCTACAATGAGCAGTTCTTC
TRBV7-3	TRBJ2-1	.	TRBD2	CASSLSGSGDNEQFF	TGTGCCAGCAGCCTGAGCGGGAGCGGAGACAATGAGCAGTTCTTC